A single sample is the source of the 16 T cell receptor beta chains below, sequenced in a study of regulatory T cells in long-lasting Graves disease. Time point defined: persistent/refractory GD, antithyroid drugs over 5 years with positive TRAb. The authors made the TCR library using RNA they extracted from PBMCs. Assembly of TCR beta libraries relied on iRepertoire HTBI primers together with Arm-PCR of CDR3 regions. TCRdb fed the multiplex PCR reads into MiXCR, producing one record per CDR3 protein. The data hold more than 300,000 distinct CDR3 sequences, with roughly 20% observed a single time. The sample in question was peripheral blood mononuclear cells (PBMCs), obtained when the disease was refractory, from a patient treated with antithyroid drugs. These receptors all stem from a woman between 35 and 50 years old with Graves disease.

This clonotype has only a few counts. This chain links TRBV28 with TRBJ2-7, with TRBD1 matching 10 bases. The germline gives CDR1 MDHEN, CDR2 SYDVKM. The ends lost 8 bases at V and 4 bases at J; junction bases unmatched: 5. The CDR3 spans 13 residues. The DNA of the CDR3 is TGTGCCAGCTTCCGGACAGGGGGATACGAGCAGTACTTC. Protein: CASFRTGGYEQYF.

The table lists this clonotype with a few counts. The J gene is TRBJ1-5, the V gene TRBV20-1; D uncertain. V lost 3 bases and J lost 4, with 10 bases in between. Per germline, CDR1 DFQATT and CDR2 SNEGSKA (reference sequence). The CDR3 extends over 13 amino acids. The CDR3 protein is CSASSQKNQPQHF. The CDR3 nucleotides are TGCAGTGCTAGTAGCCAGAAAAATCAGCCCCAGCATTTT.

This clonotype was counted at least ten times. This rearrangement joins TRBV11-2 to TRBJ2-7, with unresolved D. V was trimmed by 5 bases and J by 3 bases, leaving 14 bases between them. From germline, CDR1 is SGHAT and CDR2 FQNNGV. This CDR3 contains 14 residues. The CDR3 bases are TGTGCCAGCAGCCCAAAGAGGATACACTACGAGCAGTACTTC. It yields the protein CASSPKRIHYEQYF.

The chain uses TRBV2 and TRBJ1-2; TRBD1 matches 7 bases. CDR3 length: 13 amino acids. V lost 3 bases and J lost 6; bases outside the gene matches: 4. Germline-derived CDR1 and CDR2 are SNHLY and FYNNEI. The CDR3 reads CASSDPGQDGYTF. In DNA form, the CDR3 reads TGTGCCAGCAGTGATCCAGGACAGGATGGCTACACCTTC.

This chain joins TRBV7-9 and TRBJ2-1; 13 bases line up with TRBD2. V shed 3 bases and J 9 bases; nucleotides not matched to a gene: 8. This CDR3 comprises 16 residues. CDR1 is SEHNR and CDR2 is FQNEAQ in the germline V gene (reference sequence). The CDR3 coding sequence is TGTGCCAGCAGCTTTTGGACTAGCGGGGGAAGAGGTGAGCAGTTCTTC. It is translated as CASSFWTSGGRGEQFF. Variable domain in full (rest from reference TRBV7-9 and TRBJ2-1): DTGVSQNPRHKITKRGQNVTFRCDPISEHNRLYWYRQTLGQGPEFLTYFQNEAQLEKSRLLSDRFSAERPKGSFSTLEIQRTEQGDSAMYLCASSFWTSGGRGEQFFGPGTRLTVL.

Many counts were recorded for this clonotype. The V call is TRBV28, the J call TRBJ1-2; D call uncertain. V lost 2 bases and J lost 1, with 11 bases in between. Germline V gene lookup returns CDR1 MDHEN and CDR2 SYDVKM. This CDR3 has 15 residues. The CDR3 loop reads CASSLSSGSNYGYTF. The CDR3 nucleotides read TGTGCCAGCAGTTTAAGTTCGGGCAGTAACTATGGCTACACCTTC.

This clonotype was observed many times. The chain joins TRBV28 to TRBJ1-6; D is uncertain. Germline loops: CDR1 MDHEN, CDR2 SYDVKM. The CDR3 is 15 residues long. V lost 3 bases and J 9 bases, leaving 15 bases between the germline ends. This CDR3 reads CASSFPGLGSSPLHF. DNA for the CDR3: TGTGCCAGCAGTTTCCCCGGTTTAGGGAGTTCACCCCTCCACTTT.

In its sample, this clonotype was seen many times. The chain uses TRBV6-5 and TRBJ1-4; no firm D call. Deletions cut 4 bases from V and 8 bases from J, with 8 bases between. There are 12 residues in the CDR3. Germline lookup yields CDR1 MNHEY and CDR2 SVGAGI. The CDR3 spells CASSSSGEKLFF. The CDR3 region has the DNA TGTGCCAGCAGTTCCTCTGGGGAAAAACTGTTTTTT.

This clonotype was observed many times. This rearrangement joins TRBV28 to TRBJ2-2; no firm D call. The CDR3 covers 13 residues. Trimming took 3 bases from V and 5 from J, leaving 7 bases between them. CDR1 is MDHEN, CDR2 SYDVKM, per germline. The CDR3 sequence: CASSFGATGELFF. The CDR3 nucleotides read TGTGCCAGCAGTTTTGGAGCTACCGGGGAGCTGTTTTTT.

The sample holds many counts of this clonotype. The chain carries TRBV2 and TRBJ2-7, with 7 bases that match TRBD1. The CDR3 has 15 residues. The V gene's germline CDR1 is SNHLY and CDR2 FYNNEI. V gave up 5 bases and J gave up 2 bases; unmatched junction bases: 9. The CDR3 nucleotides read TGTGCCAGCAGTACCGACAGGGATGATACCTACGAGCAGTACTTC. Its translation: CASSTDRDDTYEQYF.

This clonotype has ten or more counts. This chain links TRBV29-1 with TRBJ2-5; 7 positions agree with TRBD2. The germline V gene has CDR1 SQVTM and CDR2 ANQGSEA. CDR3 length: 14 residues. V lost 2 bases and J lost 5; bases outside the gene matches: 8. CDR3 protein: CSVELAENWETQYF. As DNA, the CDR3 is TGCAGCGTTGAACTAGCGGAAAACTGGGAGACCCAGTACTTC. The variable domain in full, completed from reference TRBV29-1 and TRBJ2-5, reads SAVISQKPSRDICQRGTSLTIQCQVDSQVTMMFWYRQQPGQSLTLIATANQGSEATYESGFVIDKFPISRPNLTFSTLTVSNMSPEDSSIYLCSVELAENWETQYFGPGTRLLVL.

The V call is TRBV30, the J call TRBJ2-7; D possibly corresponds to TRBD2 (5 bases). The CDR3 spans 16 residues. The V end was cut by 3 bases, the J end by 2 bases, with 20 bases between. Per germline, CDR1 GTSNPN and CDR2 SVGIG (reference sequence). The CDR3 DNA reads TGTGCCTGGAGCGTACTTCGGGGTATCCCGGCCTACGAGCAGTACTTC. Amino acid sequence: CAWSVLRGIPAYEQYF.

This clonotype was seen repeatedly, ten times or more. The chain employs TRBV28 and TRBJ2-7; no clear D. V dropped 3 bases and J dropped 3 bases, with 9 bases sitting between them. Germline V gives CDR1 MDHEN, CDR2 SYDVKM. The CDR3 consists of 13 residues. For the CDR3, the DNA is TGTGCCAGCAGTTTCCGATACAGCTACGAGCAGTACTTC. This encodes CASSFRYSYEQYF.

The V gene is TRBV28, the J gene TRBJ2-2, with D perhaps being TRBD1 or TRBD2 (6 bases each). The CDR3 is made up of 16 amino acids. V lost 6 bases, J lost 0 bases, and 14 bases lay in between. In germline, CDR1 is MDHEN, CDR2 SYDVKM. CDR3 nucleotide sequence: TGTGCCAGCAGGGGCCTCGGGGGCCCGAACACCGGGGAGCTGTTTTTT. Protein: CASRGLGGPNTGELFF.

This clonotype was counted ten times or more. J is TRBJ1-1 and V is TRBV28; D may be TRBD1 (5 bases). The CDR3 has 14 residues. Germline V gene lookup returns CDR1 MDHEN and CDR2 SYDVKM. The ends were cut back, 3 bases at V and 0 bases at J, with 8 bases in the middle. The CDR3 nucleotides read TGTGCCAGCAGTTTGTTCAGGGTGAACACTGAAGCTTTCTTT. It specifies CASSLFRVNTEAFF.

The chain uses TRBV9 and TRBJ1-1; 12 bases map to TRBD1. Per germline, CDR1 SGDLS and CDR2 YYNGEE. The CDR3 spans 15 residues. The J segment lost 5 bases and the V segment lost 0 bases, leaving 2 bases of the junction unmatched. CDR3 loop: CASSVEGQGATEAFF. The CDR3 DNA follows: TGTGCCAGCAGCGTAGAGGGACAGGGGGCAACTGAAGCTTTCTTT.